What follows are 11 T cell receptor beta chains derived from one specimen sequenced in a study of STAT5B mutations in CD4+ large granular lymphocyte leukemia. Measured with immunoSEQ multiplex PCR; TCRdb has only the in-frame clones, and not every one. The table includes roughly 40,000 clones, just over 85% detected once. Sequenced sample: CD4+ T cells from blood buffy coats. Receptors were obtained from a human donor in good health.

The chain uses TRBV27 and TRBJ2-7; D perhaps matches TRBD2 (6 bases). This CDR3 has 14 amino acids. Germline assignment: CDR1 MNHEY and CDR2 SMNVEV (reference sequence). V lost 11 bases to trimming and J lost 2 bases, with 19 bases between them. The CDR3 here is CASSRGRETYEQYF. CDR3 in DNA: TGTGCCTCTTCAAGGGGACGGGAGACCTACGAGCAGTACTTC.

The chain uses TRBV6-5 and TRBJ2-7; 9 positions agree with TRBD2. The CDR3 spans 15 residues. CDR1 and CDR2 from the germline V gene are MNHEY and SVGAGI. V lost 6 bases to trimming and J lost 2 bases; unmatched junction nucleotides: 8. CDR3 residues: CASSRGLAFTYEQYF. The CDR3 coding sequence is TGTGCCAGCAGCAGGGGACTAGCATTCACCTACGAGCAGTACTTC.

The chain links TRBV4-2 to TRBJ1-2; 8 positions agree with TRBD1. The CDR3 is made up of 16 amino acids. CDR1 is LGHNA, CDR2 YNFKEQ, per germline. Trimming removed 3 bases from V and 3 bases from J; junction bases left unmatched: 9. The CDR3 spells CASSQPRTGSDYGYTF. The CDR3 DNA reads as TGTGCCAGCAGCCAGCCCAGGACAGGGTCGGACTATGGCTACACCTTC.

The chain combines TRBV18 with TRBJ2-3; 8 bases agree with TRBD2. Trimming removed 10 bases from V and 1 base from J; junction bases left unmatched: 7. The V gene's germline CDR1 is KGHSH and CDR2 LQKENI. This CDR3 is 14 amino acids long. The CDR3 sequence is CATKPAGGTDTQYF. In nucleotides, the CDR3 is TGTGCCACCAAACCAGCGGGGGGCACAGATACGCAGTATTTT.

The V and J genes are TRBV6-5 and TRBJ2-7; 7 nucleotides agree with TRBD1. V gave up 0 bases and J gave up 2 bases; unmatched junction bases: 4. Germline V CDR1 and CDR2: MNHEY, SVGAGI. This CDR3 has 15 residues. CDR3: CASSYSTGSTYEQYF. The CDR3 nucleotides are TGTGCCAGCAGTTACTCGACAGGGTCTACCTACGAGCAGTACTTC.

The V and J genes are TRBV5-1 and TRBJ2-3, with unresolved D. CDR1 and CDR2 (germline): SGHRS, YFSETQ. The CDR3 contains 12 residues. V shed 5 bases and J shed 4 bases, with 8 bases lying between them. The CDR3 protein is CASSFGSDTQYF. The CDR3 DNA sequence: TGCGCCAGCAGTTTTGGGTCAGATACGCAGTATTTT.

The CDR3 DNA reads as TGTGCCACCAGCAGAGGGGTCCGTTTATCCACCGGGGAGCTGTTTTTT. It encodes CATSRGVRLSTGELFF. V is TRBV15 and J is TRBJ2-2; D not resolved. Germline V gene lookup returns CDR1 LNHNV and CDR2 YYDKDF (reference sequence). Trimming removed 1 base from V and 4 bases from J, with 13 bases in between. The CDR3 consists of 16 residues.

The chain couples TRBV5-6 to TRBJ2-7, with D perhaps TRBD1 (6 bases). With 1 base removed from V and 7 bases from J, the gap between germline ends came to 12 bases. This CDR3 comprises 13 residues. Germline values: CDR1 SGHDT, CDR2 YYEEEE. Here the CDR3 DNA reads TGTGCCAGCAGCTTGATCAGGGGTGGAGAGCAGTACTTC. Translation: CASSLIRGGEQYF. The full variable domain, with the rest looked up from reference TRBV5-6 and TRBJ2-7, is DAGVTQSPTHLIKTRGQQVTLRCSPKSGHDTVSWYQQALGQGPQFIFQYYEEEERQRGNFPDRFSGHQFPNYSSELNVNALLLGDSALYLCASSLIRGGEQYFGPGTRLTVT.

The V call is TRBV7-2, the J call TRBJ1-5; tentatively, D is TRBD1 (5 bases). CDR1 is SGHTA, CDR2 FQGNSA, per germline. The CDR3 covers 14 residues. Deletions cut 2 bases from V and 7 bases from J, with 12 bases between. The CDR3 loop reads CASSLNQGGQPQHF. As DNA, the CDR3 is TGTGCCAGCAGCTTAAACCAGGGTGGACAGCCCCAGCATTTT.

This clone occurred once. This rearrangement joins TRBV5-1 to TRBJ2-1; D is uncertain. V lost 4 bases, J lost 4 bases, and 18 bases lay in between. The CDR3 length is 16 residues. The germline gives CDR1 SGHRS, CDR2 YFSETQ. The CDR3 DNA reads TGCGCCAGCAGCCTTACCGGGCCCACAACGTACAATGAGCAGTTCTTC. Translated: CASSLTGPTTYNEQFF.

The chain is built from TRBV6-1 and TRBJ2-7, with D uncertain. V was pared by 5 bases and J by 2 bases, with 7 bases between. This CDR3 region has 12 residues. Germline-derived CDR1 and CDR2 are MNHNS and SASEGT. CDR3 DNA sequence: TGTGCCAGCAGTCCTTACCCCTACGAGCAGTACTTC. Its protein product is CASSPYPYEQYF.